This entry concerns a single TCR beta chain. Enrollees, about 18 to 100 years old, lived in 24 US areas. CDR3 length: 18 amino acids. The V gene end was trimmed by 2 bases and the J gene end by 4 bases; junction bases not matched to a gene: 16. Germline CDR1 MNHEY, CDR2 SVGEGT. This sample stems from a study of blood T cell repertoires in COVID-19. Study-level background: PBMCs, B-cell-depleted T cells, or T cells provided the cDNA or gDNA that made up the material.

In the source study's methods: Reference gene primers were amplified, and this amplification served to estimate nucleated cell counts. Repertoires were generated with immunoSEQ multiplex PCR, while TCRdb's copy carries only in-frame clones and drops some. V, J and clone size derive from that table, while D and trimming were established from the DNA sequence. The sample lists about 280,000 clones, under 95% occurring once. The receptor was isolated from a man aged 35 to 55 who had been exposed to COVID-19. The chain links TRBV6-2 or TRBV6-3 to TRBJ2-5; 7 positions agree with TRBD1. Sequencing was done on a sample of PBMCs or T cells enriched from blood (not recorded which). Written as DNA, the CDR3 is TGTGCCAGCAGTTACGGAATCTTCGGAGAGACAGGGAGAGAGACCCAGTACTTC. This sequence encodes CASSYGIFGETGRETQYF.